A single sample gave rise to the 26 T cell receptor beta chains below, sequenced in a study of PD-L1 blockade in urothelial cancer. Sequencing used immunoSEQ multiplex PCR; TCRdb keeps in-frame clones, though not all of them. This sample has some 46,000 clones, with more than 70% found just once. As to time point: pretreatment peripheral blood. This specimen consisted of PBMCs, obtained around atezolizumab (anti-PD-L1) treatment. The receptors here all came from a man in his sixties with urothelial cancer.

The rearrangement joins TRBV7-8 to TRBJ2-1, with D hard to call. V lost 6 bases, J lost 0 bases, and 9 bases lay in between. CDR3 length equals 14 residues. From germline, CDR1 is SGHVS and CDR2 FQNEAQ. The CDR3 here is CASSRDSSYNEQFF. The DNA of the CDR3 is TGTGCCAGCAGTCGCGATAGCTCCTACAATGAGCAGTTCTTC.

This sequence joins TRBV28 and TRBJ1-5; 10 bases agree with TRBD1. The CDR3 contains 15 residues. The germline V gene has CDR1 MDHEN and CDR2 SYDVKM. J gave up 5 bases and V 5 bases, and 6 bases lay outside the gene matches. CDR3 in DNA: TGTGCCAGCAGTCCTCGGACAGGGGGATATCAGCCCCAGCATTTT. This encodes CASSPRTGGYQPQHF.

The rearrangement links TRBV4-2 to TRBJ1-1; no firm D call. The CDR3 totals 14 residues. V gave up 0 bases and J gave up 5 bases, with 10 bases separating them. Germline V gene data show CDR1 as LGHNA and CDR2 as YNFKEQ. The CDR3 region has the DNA TGTGCCAGCAGCCAAGATCCCCCAGGAACTGAAGCTTTCTTT. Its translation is CASSQDPPGTEAFF.

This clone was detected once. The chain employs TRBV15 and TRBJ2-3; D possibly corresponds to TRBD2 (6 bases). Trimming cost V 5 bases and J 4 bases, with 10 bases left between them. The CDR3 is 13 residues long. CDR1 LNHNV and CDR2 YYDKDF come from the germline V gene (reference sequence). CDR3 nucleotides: TGTGCCACCAGCCCCCGACTAGCAGATACGCAGTATTTT. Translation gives CATSPRLADTQYF.

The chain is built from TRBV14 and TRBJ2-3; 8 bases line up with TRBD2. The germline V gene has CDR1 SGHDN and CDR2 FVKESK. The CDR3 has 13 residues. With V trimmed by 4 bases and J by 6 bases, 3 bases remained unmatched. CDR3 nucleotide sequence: TGTGCCAGCAGCCCGACTAGCGCCGATACGCAGTATTTT. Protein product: CASSPTSADTQYF. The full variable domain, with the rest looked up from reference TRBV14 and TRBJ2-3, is EAGVTQFPSHSVIEKGQTVTLRCDPISGHDNLYWYRRVMGKEIKFLLHFVKESKQDESGMPNNRFLAERTGGTYSTLKVQPAELEDSGVYFCASSPTSADTQYFGPGTRLTVL.

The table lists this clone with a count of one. This chain's CDR3 is CASTPWRGDVTSGSWNEQFF. Written as DNA, the CDR3 is TGTGCCAGCACTCCTTGGAGAGGGGACGTAACTAGCGGGAGTTGGAATGAGCAGTTCTTC. The gene calls are TRBV28 and TRBJ2-1, with 11 bases lining up with TRBD2. In germline, CDR1 is MDHEN, CDR2 SYDVKM. V shed 7 bases and J 7 bases; nucleotides not matched to a gene: 24. This CDR3 region has 20 residues.

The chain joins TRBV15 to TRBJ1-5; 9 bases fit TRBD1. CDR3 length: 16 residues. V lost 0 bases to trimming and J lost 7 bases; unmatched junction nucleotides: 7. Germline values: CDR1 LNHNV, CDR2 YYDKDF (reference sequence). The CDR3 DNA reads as TGTGCCACCAGCAGAGAGGGACAGGGAATATTGCAGCCCCAGCATTTT. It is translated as CATSREGQGILQPQHF.

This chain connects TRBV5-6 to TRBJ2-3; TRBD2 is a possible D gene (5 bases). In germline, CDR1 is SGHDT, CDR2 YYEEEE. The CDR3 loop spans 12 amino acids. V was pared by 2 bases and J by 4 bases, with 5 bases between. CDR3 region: CASSLAADTQYF. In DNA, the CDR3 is TGTGCCAGCAGCTTAGCGGCAGATACGCAGTATTTT. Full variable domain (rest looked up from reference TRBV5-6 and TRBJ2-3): DAGVTQSPTHLIKTRGQQVTLRCSPKSGHDTVSWYQQALGQGPQFIFQYYEEEERQRGNFPDRFSGHQFPNYSSELNVNALLLGDSALYLCASSLAADTQYFGPGTRLTVL.

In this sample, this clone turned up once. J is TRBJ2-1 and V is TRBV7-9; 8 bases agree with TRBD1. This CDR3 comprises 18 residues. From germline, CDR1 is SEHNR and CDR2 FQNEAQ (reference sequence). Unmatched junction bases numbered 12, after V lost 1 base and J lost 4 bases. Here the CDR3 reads CASSLVKRGQGAYNEQFF. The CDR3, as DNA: TGTGCCAGCAGCTTAGTCAAGCGAGGGCAGGGGGCTTACAATGAGCAGTTCTTC.

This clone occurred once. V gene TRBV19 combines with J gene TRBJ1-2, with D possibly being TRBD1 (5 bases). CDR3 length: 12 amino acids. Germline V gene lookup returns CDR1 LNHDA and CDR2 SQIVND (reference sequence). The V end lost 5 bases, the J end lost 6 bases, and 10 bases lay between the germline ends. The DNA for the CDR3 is TGTGCCAGTAGTCAGGGCTTGGATGGCTACACCTTC. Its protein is CASSQGLDGYTF.

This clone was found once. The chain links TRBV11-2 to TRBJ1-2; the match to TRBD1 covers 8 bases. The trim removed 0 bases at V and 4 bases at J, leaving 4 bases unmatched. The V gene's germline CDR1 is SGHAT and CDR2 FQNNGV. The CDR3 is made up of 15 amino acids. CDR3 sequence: CASSLDAGGLYGYTF. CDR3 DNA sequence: TGTGCCAGCAGCTTAGATGCAGGGGGCCTCTATGGCTACACCTTC.

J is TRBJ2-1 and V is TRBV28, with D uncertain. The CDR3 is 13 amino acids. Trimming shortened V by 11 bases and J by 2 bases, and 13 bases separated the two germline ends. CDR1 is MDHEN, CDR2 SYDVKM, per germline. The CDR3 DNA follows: TGTGCCCGCCGGGTCCGAGCCTACAATGAGCAGTTCTTC. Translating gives CARRVRAYNEQFF.

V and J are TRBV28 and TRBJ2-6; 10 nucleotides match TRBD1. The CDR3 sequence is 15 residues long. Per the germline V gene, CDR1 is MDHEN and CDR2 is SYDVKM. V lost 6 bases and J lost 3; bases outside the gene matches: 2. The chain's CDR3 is CASRTGGFGANVLTF. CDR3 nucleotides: TGTGCCAGCAGGACAGGGGGCTTTGGGGCCAACGTCCTGACTTTC.

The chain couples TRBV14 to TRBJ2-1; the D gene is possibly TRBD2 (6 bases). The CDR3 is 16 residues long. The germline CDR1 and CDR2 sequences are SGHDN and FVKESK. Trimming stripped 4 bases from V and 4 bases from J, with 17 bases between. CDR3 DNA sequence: TGTGCCAGCAGCCTCCCGGGACTGATCTCTTACAATGAGCAGTTCTTC. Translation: CASSLPGLISYNEQFF.

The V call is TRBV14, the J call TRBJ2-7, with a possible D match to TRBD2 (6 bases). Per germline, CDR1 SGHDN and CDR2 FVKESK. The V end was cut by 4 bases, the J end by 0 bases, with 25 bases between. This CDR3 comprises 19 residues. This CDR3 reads CASSPIPAISGVSSYEQYF. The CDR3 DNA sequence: TGTGCCAGCAGCCCCATTCCAGCTATTTCGGGAGTCTCCTCCTACGAGCAGTACTTC.

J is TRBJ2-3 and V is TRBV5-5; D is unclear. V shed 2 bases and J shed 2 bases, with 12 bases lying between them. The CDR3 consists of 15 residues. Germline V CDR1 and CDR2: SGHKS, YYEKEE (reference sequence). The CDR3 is CASSLWQRSTDTQYF. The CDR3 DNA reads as TGTGCCAGCAGCTTATGGCAGAGGTCCACAGATACGCAGTATTTT.

DNA of the CDR3: TGTGCCAGCAGCCTTCGTACTGAGCGGGAGTGGGATGAGCAGTTCTTC. This gives the protein CASSLRTEREWDEQFF. The chain carries TRBV7-9 and TRBJ2-1; 8 bases map to TRBD2. The CDR3 runs to 16 residues. CDR1 and CDR2 (germline): SEHNR, FQNEAQ (reference sequence). V shed 5 bases, J shed 8 bases, and the junction held 14 bases outside the gene matches.

The CDR3 sequence is CASSLGTGAYEQYF. CDR3 in DNA: TGTGCCAGCAGCTTAGGGACAGGTGCCTACGAGCAGTACTTC. This sequence joins TRBV7-2 and TRBJ2-7, with 7 bases aligning to TRBD1. The length of the CDR3 is 14 residues. V dropped 1 base and J dropped 2; count of bases not matched to a gene: 2. The germline V gene has CDR1 SGHTA and CDR2 FQGNSA.

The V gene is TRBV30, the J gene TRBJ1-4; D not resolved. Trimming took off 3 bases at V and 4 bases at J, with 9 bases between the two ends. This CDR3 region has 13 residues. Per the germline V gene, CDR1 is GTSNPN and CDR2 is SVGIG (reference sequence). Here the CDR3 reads CAWRNSGNEKLFF. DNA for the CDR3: TGTGCCTGGAGGAACTCCGGTAATGAAAAACTGTTTTTT.

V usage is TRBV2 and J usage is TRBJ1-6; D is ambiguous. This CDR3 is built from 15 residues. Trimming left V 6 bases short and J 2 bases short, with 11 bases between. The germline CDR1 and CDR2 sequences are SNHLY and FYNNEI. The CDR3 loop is CASRLPTAYNSPLHF. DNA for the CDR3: TGTGCCAGCAGGCTTCCCACAGCCTATAATTCACCCCTCCACTTT.

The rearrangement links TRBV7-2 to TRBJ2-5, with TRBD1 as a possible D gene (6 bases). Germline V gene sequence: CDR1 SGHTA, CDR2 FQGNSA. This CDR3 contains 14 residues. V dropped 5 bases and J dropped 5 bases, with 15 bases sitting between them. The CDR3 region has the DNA TGTGCCAGCAGCCCGGCCTGGACAGCCGAGACCCAGTACTTC. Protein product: CASSPAWTAETQYF.

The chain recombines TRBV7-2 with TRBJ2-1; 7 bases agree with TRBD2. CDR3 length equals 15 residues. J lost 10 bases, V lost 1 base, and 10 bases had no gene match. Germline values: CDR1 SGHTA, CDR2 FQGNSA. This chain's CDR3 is CASSLVPGWEGEQFF. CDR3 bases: TGTGCCAGCAGCTTAGTTCCGGGTTGGGAGGGAGAGCAGTTCTTC.

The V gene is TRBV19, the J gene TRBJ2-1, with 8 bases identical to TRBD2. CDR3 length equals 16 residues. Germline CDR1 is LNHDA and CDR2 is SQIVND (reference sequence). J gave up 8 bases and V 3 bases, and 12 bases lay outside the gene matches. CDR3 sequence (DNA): TGTGCCAGTAGTATCGGGTCGAGCGGGAGCCCTGATGAGCAGTTCTTC. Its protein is CASSIGSSGSPDEQFF.

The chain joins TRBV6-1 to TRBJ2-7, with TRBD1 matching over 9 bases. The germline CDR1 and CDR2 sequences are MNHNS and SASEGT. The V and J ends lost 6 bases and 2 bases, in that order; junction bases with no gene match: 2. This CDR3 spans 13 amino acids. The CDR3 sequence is CASRQGAPYEQYF. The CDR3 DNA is TGTGCCAGCAGACAGGGGGCTCCCTACGAGCAGTACTTC.

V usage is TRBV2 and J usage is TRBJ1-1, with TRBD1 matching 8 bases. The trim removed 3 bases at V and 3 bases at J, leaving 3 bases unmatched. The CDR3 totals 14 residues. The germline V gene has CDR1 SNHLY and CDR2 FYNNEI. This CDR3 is CASSEAGGYTEAFF. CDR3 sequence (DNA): TGTGCCAGCAGTGAGGCAGGGGGCTACACTGAAGCTTTCTTT. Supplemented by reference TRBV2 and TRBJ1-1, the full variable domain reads EPEVTQTPSHQVTQMGQEVILRCVPISNHLYFYWYRQILGQKVEFLVSFYNNEISEKSEIFDDQFSVERPDGSNFTLKIRSTKLEDSAMYFCASSEAGGYTEAFFGQGTRLTVV.

The CDR3 spells CASSVGGLRGDTQYF. In DNA, the CDR3 is TGTGCCAGCAGCGTAGGGGGACTCCGGGGCGATACGCAGTATTTT. This chain connects TRBV7-2 to TRBJ2-3; perhaps D is TRBD1 or TRBD2 (6 bases each). Trimming pared 5 bases from V and 6 bases from J, leaving 18 bases between. This CDR3 is 15 amino acids long. CDR1 is SGHTA and CDR2 is FQGNSA in the germline V gene.